This entry lists 9 T cell receptor beta chains sequenced from one sample in a study of T cell changes during pregnancy in multiple sclerosis. Clones were read by immunoSEQ multiplex PCR, and TCRdb kept only the in-frame ones, dropping some. Of about 76,000 clones listed, approximately 94% are singletons. Sequenced here: peripheral blood, sampled in the third trimester of pregnancy. These receptors all stem from a female donor with multiple sclerosis, enrolled in a pregnancy study.

The J gene is TRBJ2-3, the V gene TRBV7-9, with D uncertain. The V end lost 3 bases, the J end lost 5 bases, and 3 bases lay between the germline ends. The CDR3 length is 11 residues. Germline V gives CDR1 SEHNR, CDR2 FQNEAQ (reference sequence). Here the CDR3 DNA reads TGTGCCAGCAGCTTCGGAGATACGCAGTATTTT. Its protein product is CASSFGDTQYF.

J is TRBJ1-5 and V is TRBV7-2; 7 bases are a match to TRBD1. CDR1 and CDR2 from the germline V gene are SGHTA and FQGNSA. Trimming took 6 bases from V and 0 from J; bases not matched to a gene: 14. The CDR3 has 18 amino acids. The CDR3 sequence: CASSFRDSRIYSNQPQHF. CDR3 in DNA: TGTGCCAGCAGTTTCCGGGACAGCCGGATTTATAGCAATCAGCCCCAGCATTTT.

This sequence joins TRBV5-4 and TRBJ1-3; D not certain. The CDR3 has 16 amino acids. Germline V gene sequence: CDR1 SGHNT, CDR2 YYREEE (reference sequence). V was shortened by 3 bases and J by 0 bases, with 13 bases between the two germline ends. The CDR3 sequence: CASSSTRPGSGNTIYF. The CDR3 nucleotides read TGTGCCAGCAGCTCAACGCGCCCGGGCTCTGGAAACACCATATATTTT.

This chain joins TRBV7-2 and TRBJ2-7, with 8 bases that match TRBD2. The V segment lost 2 bases and the J segment 0 bases; nucleotides outside the gene matches: 12. The V gene's germline CDR1 is SGHTA and CDR2 FQGNSA. This CDR3 contains 18 residues. The DNA for the CDR3 is TGTGCCAGCAGCTTAAGGGTAGCGGGGCCCAGGAGCTCCTACGAGCAGTACTTC. Translation gives CASSLRVAGPRSSYEQYF. Full variable domain (remainder filled in from reference TRBV7-2 and TRBJ2-7): GAGVSQSPSNKVTEKGKDVELRCDPISGHTALYWYRQSLGQGLEFLIYFQGNSAPDKSGLPSDRFSAERTGGSVSTLTIQRTQQEDSAVYLCASSLRVAGPRSSYEQYFGPGTRLTVT.

The chain combines TRBV5-8 with TRBJ1-4, with D unresolved. This CDR3 is built from 18 residues. Germline V CDR1 and CDR2: SGHTS, YDEGEE. The V gene lost 4 bases and the J gene lost 1 base, with 20 bases spanning the gap. The CDR3 nucleotides read TGTGCCAGCAGCCTCAGCCCCCCGCGACGGGGAACTAATGAAAAACTGTTTTTT. Residues: CASSLSPPRRGTNEKLFF.

This clone was picked up one time. Likely a read error: the CDR3 ends without its conserved phenylalanine or tryptophan. This chain connects TRBV10-3 to TRBJ2-3; 12 bases match TRBD2. The CDR3 is 16 residues long. Germline CDR1 reads ENHRY; CDR2 reads SYGVKD. The trim removed 11 bases at V and 1 base at J, leaving 10 bases unmatched. DNA of the CDR3: TGTGCCTCAAACCCCAGACTAGCGGGGGGCACAGATACGCAGTATTCT. This sequence encodes CASNPRLAGGTDTQYS.

The J gene is TRBJ1-4, the V gene TRBV18; D call uncertain. Germline-derived CDR1 and CDR2 are KGHSH and LQKENI. The length of the CDR3 is 13 residues. V lost 3 bases and J 8 bases, leaving 10 bases between the germline ends. For the CDR3, the DNA is TGTGCCAGCTCACCTCCCCCCGGGGAAAAACTGTTTTTT. It encodes CASSPPPGEKLFF.

The chain joins TRBV4-1 to TRBJ2-1, with 7 nucleotides matching TRBD2. The CDR3 is made up of 15 amino acids. Germline V lookup: CDR1 MGHRA, CDR2 YSYEKL. With V trimmed by 1 base and J by 2 bases, 2 bases remained unmatched. The CDR3 is CASSQVGGTYNEQFF. In nucleotides, the CDR3 is TGCGCCAGCAGCCAAGTGGGGGGGACCTACAATGAGCAGTTCTTC.

V usage is TRBV4-3 and J usage is TRBJ1-5; 10 nucleotides match TRBD1. This CDR3 has 14 amino acids. The V and J ends lost 4 bases and 7 bases, in that order; junction bases with no gene match: 4. Germline V gene data show CDR1 as LGHNA and CDR2 as YSLEER. The CDR3 spells CASSLRQGAQPQHF. CDR3 nucleotides: TGCGCCAGCAGCCTCCGACAGGGGGCCCAGCCCCAGCATTTT.